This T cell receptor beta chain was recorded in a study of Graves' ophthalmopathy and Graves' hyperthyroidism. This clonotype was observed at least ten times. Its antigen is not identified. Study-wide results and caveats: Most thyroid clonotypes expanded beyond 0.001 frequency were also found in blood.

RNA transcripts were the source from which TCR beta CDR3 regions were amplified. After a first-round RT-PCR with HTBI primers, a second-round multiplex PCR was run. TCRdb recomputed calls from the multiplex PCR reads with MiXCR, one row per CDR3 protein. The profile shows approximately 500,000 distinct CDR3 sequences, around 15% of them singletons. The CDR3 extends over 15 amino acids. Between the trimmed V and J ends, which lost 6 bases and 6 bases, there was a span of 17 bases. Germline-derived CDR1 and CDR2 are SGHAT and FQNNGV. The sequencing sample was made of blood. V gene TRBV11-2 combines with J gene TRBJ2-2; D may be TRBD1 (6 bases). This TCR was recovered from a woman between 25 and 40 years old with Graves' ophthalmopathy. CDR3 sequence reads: CASRRPGHIPGELFF. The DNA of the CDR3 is TGTGCCAGCAGGCGCCCGGGACACATTCCCGGGGAGCTGTTTTTT.